This is a list of T cell receptor beta chains from one sample in a study of shared clonotypes between healthy human individuals. Using immunoSEQ multiplex PCR, the repertoire was profiled, and TCRdb retains in-frame clones only, with some absent. The table records about 580,000 clones, 95% to 98% of them present only once. The sequencing sample was made of naive CD8+ T cells sorted from blood. The receptors stem from a young man in good health. CDR3s include the opening cysteine and the closing phenylalanine or tryptophan.

v_gene	j_gene	CDR3aa
TRBV11-3	TRBJ2-3	CASSGYLANTQYF
TRBV7-9	TRBJ2-7	CASLPGTSGSEQYF
TRBV28	TRBJ2-1	CASRWGLAKYNEQFF
TRBV28	TRBJ1-2	CASSSQEGRIYGYTF
TRBV7-8	TRBJ2-5	CASSQSPPPQYF
TRBV27	TRBJ2-7	CASSFGTSEYEQYF
TRBV27	TRBJ2-7	CASSSYSSYEQYF
TRBV4-1	TRBJ2-7	CASSQEGVGAYEQYF
TRBV9	TRBJ1-5	CASGQGVQPQHF
TRBV27	TRBJ2-1	CASSFGSINEQFF
TRBV29-1	TRBJ2-7	CSIATGTGGKGEQYF
TRBV5-1	TRBJ2-7	CASSLDRGLLDEQYF
TRBV7-8	TRBJ1-1	CASSLAPTGTEAFF
TRBV7-9	TRBJ1-1	CASSLLDSTNEAFF
TRBV5-6	TRBJ2-1	CASSGTEGLLPDEQFF
TRBV5-8	TRBJ1-5	CASSLGPRGNNQPQHF
TRBV30	TRBJ2-7	CAYSGPTVHEQYF
TRBV4-1	TRBJ1-2	CASSHSGGTDPGTYGYTF
TRBV28	TRBJ1-1	CASRTAASPTEAFF
TRBV9	TRBJ2-7	CASNQKLWVDYEQYF
TRBV5-1	TRBJ2-2	CASSHSSGWNTGELFF
TRBV27	TRBJ2-1	CASSSLGSAGVNEQFF
TRBV7-6	TRBJ2-1	CASSAMGPRAYNEQFF
TRBV6-5	TRBJ2-1	CASSLQGSGYNEQFF
TRBV28	TRBJ1-5	CASRDMGSNQPQHF
TRBV29-1	TRBJ2-7	CSVDILGNQYEQYF
TRBV11-2	TRBJ2-1	CASRHTPGDSPYNEQFF
TRBV29-1	TRBJ1-1	CSVARDTEAFF
TRBV5-3	TRBJ1-2	CARSLAPEPTGGAIYGYTF
TRBV27	TRBJ1-2	CASSKGRYGYTF
TRBV23-1	TRBJ2-1	CASSQVGGGGKNEQFF
TRBV4-1	TRBJ1-1	CASSQAGGNTEAFF
TRBV7-8	TRBJ2-1	CASRGGSAEQFF
TRBV28	TRBJ1-5	CASRETGDSNQPQHF
TRBV6-5	TRBJ2-5	CASSTSIGTGETQYF
TRBV5-1	TRBJ2-1	CASSLSSGRDEQFF
TRBV4-3	TRBJ1-1	CASSQEWGQEEAFF
TRBV7-3	TRBJ1-3	CASSPRGLGNTIYF
TRBV13	TRBJ2-7	CASSIRTSWYEQYF
TRBV11-2	TRBJ2-2	CASRVQGVELVTGELFF
TRBV10-2	TRBJ2-7	CASSDIGRQGYEQYF
TRBV11-2	TRBJ2-7	CASSLDPGLAGYEQYF
TRBV4-1	TRBJ1-4	CASSQAPGLNEKLFF
TRBV9	TRBJ2-1	CASSVVTSGAYNEQFF
TRBV5-6	TRBJ2-7	CASSPTIDSYEQYF
TRBV18	TRBJ2-7	CASSPRGIRETYEQYF
TRBV28	TRBJ1-5	CASSLDRDSNQPQHF